This record looks at one T cell receptor beta chain sequence and its context. What it binds is not known. Per germline, CDR1 KGHSH and CDR2 LQKENI. The CDR3 spans 12 residues. Deletions cut 1 base from V and 4 bases from J, with 4 bases between. The data belong to a study of beta chain features in type 1 diabetes. Of the isolated RNA, all was reverse transcribed, and so the sequenced material was expressed TCRB transcripts. This table comes from immunoSEQ multiplex PCR, and its TCRdb copy is limited to in-frame clones, with some not included. This table holds hundreds of thousands of clones, 11% found once. Whole-study results and caveats: TCRB CDR3s from Type 1 diabetes patients were moderately but significantly shorter in all four CD4+ subsets.

Sequencing was done on a sample of naive CD4+ T cells from blood. The clonotype comes from a man aged 25-45 years with type 1 diabetes. This chain connects TRBV18 to TRBJ1-2; D is unclear. The CDR3 DNA is TGTGCCAGCTCACCACGCGGCTATGGCTACACCTTC. Translation: CASSPRGYGYTF.